This T cell receptor (beta chain) was sequenced during a study of beta chain features in type 1 diabetes. Study details: No age, gender or cell yield differences were seen between patients and healthy donors. Findings and caveats of the study: Among type 1 diabetes patients, VDJ junctions had fewer insertions and more deletions. Researchers report that Type 1 diabetes patients had moderately but significantly shorter TCRB CDR3s across all four CD4+ subsets. HLA effects on TCRB rearrangement stayed unresolved here.

Worth noting for this clone: The antigen remains unidentified.

The investigators reverse transcribed all of the isolated RNA, so they sequenced expressed TCRB transcripts. Some clones are missing from TCRdb's copy, which holds only in-frame ones; the method was immunoSEQ multiplex PCR. The sample carries almost 350,000 clones, roughly 8% recorded once. V was clipped by 5 bases and J by 4 bases, with 11 bases between them. The germline CDR1 and CDR2 sequences are SGHTA and FQGNSA. The CDR3 runs 14 residues. The TCR was taken from a young woman in good health. The rearrangement links TRBV7-2 to TRBJ2-2; tentatively, D is TRBD1 (5 bases). Input material: central memory CD4+ T cells from blood. CDR3 protein: CASSRWGSTGELFF. As DNA, the CDR3 is TGTGCCAGCAGCCGATGGGGCAGCACCGGGGAGCTGTTTTTT. Full variable domain (rest looked up from reference TRBV7-2 and TRBJ2-2): GAGVSQSPSNKVTEKGKDVELRCDPISGHTALYWYRQSLGQGLEFLIYFQGNSAPDKSGLPSDRFSAERTGGSVSTLTIQRTQQEDSAVYLCASSRWGSTGELFFGEGSRLTVL.